The 17 T cell receptor beta chains below all came from one sample that was sequenced in a study of cytomegalovirus exposure and HLA in healthy donors. Primers: 60 Vbeta forward and 13 Jbeta reverse. The table came from immunoSEQ multiplex PCR; TCRdb's copy has only in-frame clones and leaves some out. The sample lists approximately 160,000 clones, 83% occurring once. Sequencing used PBMCs. The receptor source for this set is a man aged 45-60 years in good health and CMV-seropositive.

The gene calls are TRBV7-9 and TRBJ2-7; D call uncertain. Germline CDR1 SEHNR, CDR2 FQNEAQ (reference sequence). The CDR3 runs to 13 residues. The V end lost 2 bases, the J end lost 2 bases, and 7 bases lay between the germline ends. DNA for the CDR3: TGTGCCAGCAGCTTAACTCAAGCCTACGAGCAGTACTTC. This encodes CASSLTQAYEQYF.

The V and J genes are TRBV2 and TRBJ2-1; 10 bases are a match to TRBD2. The V and J ends lost 7 bases and 2 bases, in that order; junction bases with no gene match: 2. Germline-derived CDR1 and CDR2 are SNHLY and FYNNEI. CDR3 length equals 14 residues. CDR3 in DNA: TGTGCCAGCACCGGGACTAGCGCCTACAATGAGCAGTTCTTC. Translating gives CASTGTSAYNEQFF. Supplemented by reference TRBV2 and TRBJ2-1, the full variable domain reads EPEVTQTPSHQVTQMGQEVILRCVPISNHLYFYWYRQILGQKVEFLVSFYNNEISEKSEIFDDQFSVERPDGSNFTLKIRSTKLEDSAMYFCASTGTSAYNEQFFGPGTRLTVL.

V and J are TRBV5-1 and TRBJ2-7, with a tentative D call TRBD1 (6 bases). Per germline, CDR1 SGHRS and CDR2 YFSETQ. CDR3 length equals 14 residues. Trimming cost V 7 bases and J 0 bases, with 14 bases left between them. DNA of the CDR3: TGCGCCAGCCTACGGGACATCGACTCCTACGAGCAGTACTTC. This gives the protein CASLRDIDSYEQYF.

This rearrangement joins TRBV7-2 to TRBJ2-7, with no clear D. The CDR3 totals 14 residues. With 0 bases removed from V and 2 bases from J, the gap between germline ends came to 8 bases. Germline loops: CDR1 SGHTA, CDR2 FQGNSA. This CDR3 reads CASSLAGRTYEQYF. CDR3 bases: TGTGCCAGCAGCTTAGCTGGCAGGACCTACGAGCAGTACTTC.

This clone was seen a few times. Other DNA sequences in the same sample also yield this CDR3. The gene calls are TRBV29-1 and TRBJ1-1, with 7 bases that match TRBD1. Germline CDR1 SQVTM, CDR2 ANQGSEA. The CDR3 has 14 amino acids. V trimming: 1 base; J trimming: 1 base; junction bases outside the gene matches: 3. The CDR3 nucleotides are TGCAGCGTTGAAGTTGGGACAGCGAACACTGAAGCTTTCTTT. Protein: CSVEVGTANTEAFF.

V gene TRBV6-5 combines with J gene TRBJ2-7, with 11 bases aligning to TRBD1. The V and J ends lost 5 bases and 2 bases, in that order; junction bases with no gene match: 5. The CDR3 consists of 15 residues. Germline V gene lookup returns CDR1 MNHEY and CDR2 SVGAGI. DNA of the CDR3: TGTGCCAGCAGTAAAGGGACAGGGGGGACCTACGAGCAGTACTTC. This sequence encodes CASSKGTGGTYEQYF.

The chain links TRBV5-6 to TRBJ2-2, with D possibly being TRBD1 (5 bases). The germline gives CDR1 SGHDT, CDR2 YYEEEE. V was shortened by 4 bases and J by 1 base, with 11 bases between the two germline ends. This CDR3 has 15 amino acids. The CDR3 DNA sequence: TGTGCCAGCAGCCACGCAGACAGGAACACCGGGGAGCTGTTTTTT. Translating it yields CASSHADRNTGELFF.

This clone was recorded once. The rearrangement uses TRBV5-4 and TRBJ2-7, with D maybe TRBD1 (6 bases). Trimming pared 0 bases from V and 2 bases from J, leaving 12 bases between. The CDR3 covers 15 residues. The V gene's germline CDR1 is SGHNT and CDR2 YYREEE (reference sequence). CDR3 protein: CASSLGDRSPYEQYF. The CDR3 DNA sequence: TGTGCCAGCAGCTTGGGAGACAGGTCCCCCTACGAGCAGTACTTC. Supplemented by reference TRBV5-4 and TRBJ2-7, the full variable domain reads ETGVTQSPTHLIKTRGQQVTLRCSSQSGHNTVSWYQQALGQGPQFIFQYYREEENGRGNFPPRFSGLQFPNYSSELNVNALELDDSALYLCASSLGDRSPYEQYFGPGTRLTVT.

This chain connects TRBV5-1 to TRBJ2-5, with 11 bases matching TRBD2. The CDR3 contains 16 residues. Germline CDR1 SGHRS, CDR2 YFSETQ. V lost 4 bases to trimming and J lost 2 bases; unmatched junction nucleotides: 7. In DNA, the CDR3 is TGCGCCAGCAGCCCGTCTTCTAGCGGGGGGCAAGAGACCCAGTACTTC. It encodes CASSPSSSGGQETQYF. Full variable domain (outside the CDR3, taken from reference TRBV5-1 and TRBJ2-5): KAGVTQTPRYLIKTRGQQVTLSCSPISGHRSVSWYQQTPGQGLQFLFEYFSETQRNKGNFPGRFSGRQFSNSRSEMNVSTLELGDSALYLCASSPSSSGGQETQYFGPGTRLLVL.

The chain has TRBV7-8 and TRBJ2-1, with 10 positions matching TRBD2. Germline trimming cut 4 bases from V and 8 bases from J; bases unmatched to any gene: 2. Germline CDR1 reads SGHVS; CDR2 reads FQNEAQ. The CDR3 has 13 residues. In DNA form, the CDR3 reads TGTGCCAGCAGCTCGGGACTAGCGTATGAGCAGTTCTTC. It yields the protein CASSSGLAYEQFF.

The V and J genes are TRBV28 and TRBJ2-7, with 8 bases aligning to TRBD2. V gave up 5 bases and J gave up 5 bases; unmatched junction bases: 11. Germline CDR1 and CDR2: MDHEN and SYDVKM. The CDR3 covers 15 residues. For the CDR3, the DNA is TGTGCCAGCAGTCCCGGGACTAGACCGTTCCACGAGCAGTACTTC. Its protein product is CASSPGTRPFHEQYF.

This sequence joins TRBV28 and TRBJ1-2, with no clear D. Germline CDR1 MDHEN, CDR2 SYDVKM. V dropped 3 bases and J dropped 4 bases, with 12 bases sitting between them. The CDR3 has 14 residues. The CDR3 coding sequence is TGTGCCAGCAGTTTCGGGAATCGGGGCTATGGCTACACCTTC. Translation: CASSFGNRGYGYTF.

The chain uses TRBV10-3 and TRBJ2-2; 9 nucleotides agree with TRBD2. J was trimmed by 6 bases and V by 3 bases; bases with no gene match: 8. The CDR3 length is 16 residues. The germline V gene encodes CDR1 ENHRY and CDR2 SYGVKD. The CDR3 here is CAISDGLASGAGELFF. In DNA form, the CDR3 reads TGTGCCATCAGTGATGGATTGGCTAGCGGGGCCGGGGAGCTGTTTTTT.

The chain joins TRBV7-6 to TRBJ1-2; the match to TRBD1 covers 12 bases. With V trimmed by 5 bases and J by 3 bases, 4 bases remained unmatched. This CDR3 has 15 residues. Per germline, CDR1 SGHVS and CDR2 FNYEAQ. The CDR3 sequence is CASSIGTGGDYGYTF. The CDR3 DNA reads as TGTGCCAGCAGCATTGGGACAGGGGGCGACTATGGCTACACCTTC.

The J gene is TRBJ2-4, the V gene TRBV6-6; the match to TRBD1 covers 10 bases. The length of the CDR3 is 15 residues. The V gene's germline CDR1 is MNHNY and CDR2 SVGAGI (reference sequence). With V trimmed by 6 bases and J by 6 bases, 8 bases remained unmatched. The CDR3 region is CASRGTGDIGNIQYF. CDR3 sequence (DNA): TGTGCCAGCAGGGGGACAGGGGATATAGGAAACATTCAGTACTTC.

The genes are TRBV4-1 and TRBJ2-7; TRBD2 matches at 12 bases. V gave up 4 bases and J gave up 6 bases; unmatched junction bases: 10. This CDR3 spans 16 amino acids. CDR1 and CDR2 from the germline V gene are MGHRA and YSYEKL. The CDR3 here is CASSRRLAGEGPEQYF. As DNA, the CDR3 is TGCGCCAGCAGCCGCCGACTAGCGGGAGAGGGGCCCGAGCAGTACTTC.

This chain joins TRBV6-1 and TRBJ1-2, with D unresolved. The CDR3 extends over 15 amino acids. Trimming took 1 base from V and 4 from J, leaving 13 bases between them. Per the germline V gene, CDR1 is MNHNS and CDR2 is SASEGT. The CDR3 sequence: CASSEVEGTLYGYTF. The DNA of the CDR3 is TGTGCCAGCAGTGAAGTTGAGGGTACCCTCTATGGCTACACCTTC.